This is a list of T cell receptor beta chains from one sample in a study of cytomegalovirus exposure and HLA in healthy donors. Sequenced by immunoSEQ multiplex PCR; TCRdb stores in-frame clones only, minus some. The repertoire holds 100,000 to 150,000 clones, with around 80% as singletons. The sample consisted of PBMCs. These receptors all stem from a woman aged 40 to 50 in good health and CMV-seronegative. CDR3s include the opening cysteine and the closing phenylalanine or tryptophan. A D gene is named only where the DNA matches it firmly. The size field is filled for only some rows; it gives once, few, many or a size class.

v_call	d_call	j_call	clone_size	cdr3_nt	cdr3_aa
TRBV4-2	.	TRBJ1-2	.	TGTGCCAGCAGCCAAGACCGCCAGGGGAGCTATGGCTACACCTTC	CASSQDRQGSYGYTF
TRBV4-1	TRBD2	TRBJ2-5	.	TGCGCCAGCAGCCACCTGACTAGCGGGGTAGAGACCCAGTACTTC	CASSHLTSGVETQYF
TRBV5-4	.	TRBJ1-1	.	TGCGCCAGCAGCTGGGCCGAGAACACTGAAGCTTTCTTT	CASSWAENTEAFF
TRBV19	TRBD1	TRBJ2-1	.	TGTGCCAGTAGTACGCTGAGGGGGGGACAGGGTTCCTACAATGAGCAGTTCTTC	CASSTLRGGQGSYNEQFF
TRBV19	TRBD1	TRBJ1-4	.	TGTGCCAGCACCGGGACAGGGTTAACTAATGAAAAACTGTTTTTT	CASTGTGLTNEKLFF
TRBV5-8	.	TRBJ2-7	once	TGTGCCAGCAGCTTGCCCAGGGCGAGCGAGCAGTACTTC	CASSLPRASEQYF
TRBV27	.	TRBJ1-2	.	TGTGCCAGCAGTTTTGCAGTACCAAACTATGGCTACACCTTC	CASSFAVPNYGYTF
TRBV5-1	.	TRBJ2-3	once	TGCGCCAGCAGCTCCCGGGACACCCGCACAGATACGCAGTATTTT	CASSSRDTRTDTQYF
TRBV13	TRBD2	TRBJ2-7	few	TGTGCCAGCAGCTGGGGGGGCTCCTACGAGCAGTACTTC	CASSWGGSYEQYF
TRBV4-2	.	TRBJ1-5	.	TGTGCCAGCAGCCAGGACTATGGGCGAAGCAATCAGCCCCAGCATTTT	CASSQDYGRSNQPQHF
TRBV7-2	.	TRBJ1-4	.	TGTGCCAGCAGCACCCAGGAAGGGGTGGGTGAAAAACTGTTTTTT	CASSTQEGVGEKLFF
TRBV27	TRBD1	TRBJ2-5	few	TGTGCCAGCATCGGACAGGGCGAAGAGACCCAGTACTTC	CASIGQGEETQYF
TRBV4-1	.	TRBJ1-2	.	TGCGCCAGCAGCCAAGGGGCAGCCAAATACACCTTC	CASSQGAAKYTF
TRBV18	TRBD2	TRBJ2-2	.	TGTGCCAGCTCACCTCGGGGAGCGGGAGGAGGCACCGGGGAGCTGTTTTTT	CASSPRGAGGGTGELFF
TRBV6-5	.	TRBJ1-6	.	TGTGCCAGCAGTTACTCCGGGGGGTTGAATTCACCCCTCCACTTT	CASSYSGGLNSPLHF
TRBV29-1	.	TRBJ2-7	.	TGCAGCGTTGGCGGTAGGGGTTACGAGCAGTACTTC	CSVGGRGYEQYF
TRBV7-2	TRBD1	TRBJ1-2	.	TGTGCCAGCAGGGAAGGGCACGGACAGGGGGCCCTCTATGGCTACACCTTC	CASREGHGQGALYGYTF
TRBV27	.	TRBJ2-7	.	TGTGCCAGCAGTTTAGGCCAGGGTACCCCTAGGGAGCAGTACTTC	CASSLGQGTPREQYF
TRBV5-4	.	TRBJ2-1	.	TGTGCCAGCAGCTTGGACCTAGAGGCCGTCGATGAGCAGTTCTTC	CASSLDLEAVDEQFF
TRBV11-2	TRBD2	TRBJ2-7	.	TGTGCCAGCAGACCGACTAGCGGGAGTTACGAGCAGTACTTC	CASRPTSGSYEQYF
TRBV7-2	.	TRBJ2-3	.	TGTGCCAGCAGCTTAGGGGCCCCCCCAGATACGCAGTATTTT	CASSLGAPPDTQYF
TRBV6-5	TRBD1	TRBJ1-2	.	TGTGCCAGCACCCGGACAGGGGGCACCGACTATGGCTACACCTTC	CASTRTGGTDYGYTF
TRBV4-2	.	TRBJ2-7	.	TGTCCCAGCAGCCAAGATACTAGCTGGATGGGGGAGCAGTACTTC	CPSSQDTSWMGEQYF
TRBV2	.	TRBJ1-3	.	TGTGCCAGCATGGAGATGGGAAACACCATATATTTT	CASMEMGNTIYF
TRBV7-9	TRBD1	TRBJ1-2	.	TGTGCCAGCAGAACCACGGGACAGACTCACTATGGCTACACCTTC	CASRTTGQTHYGYTF
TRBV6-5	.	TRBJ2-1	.	TGTGCCAGCAATTATGGGGAGAAGCGAGTCCCCAATGAGCAGTTCTTC	CASNYGEKRVPNEQFF